This TCR beta chain originates from a study of shared clonotypes between healthy human individuals. CDR1 and CDR2 (germline): SGHAT, FQNNGV. V dropped 7 bases and J dropped 1 base, with 10 bases sitting between them. The CDR3 is made up of 13 amino acids. The study drew its donors from healthy HIV-negative adults without recent acute infections or vaccinations. Per sorted-subset replicate PCR, input was approximately 180 ng DNA, representing around 30,000 T cell genomes. In the study's own analysis: Filtering was not the same, since immunoSEQ gave junction-only sequences without quality scores. Some clones are missing from TCRdb's copy, which holds only in-frame ones; the method was immunoSEQ multiplex PCR. Clone size and V and J calls were adopted from that table, with D and trimming inferred from the DNA. In the table there are 1.6 million or so clones, 98% of which are singletons.

The V and J genes are TRBV11-2 and TRBJ1-1; perhaps TRBD1 as D (5 bases). This TCR derives from a man aged 30-40 years in good health. The sample was naive CD4+ T cells sorted from blood. As to subset: CD45RA+ positively selected. The CDR3 spells CASKTDKNTEAFF. DNA for the CDR3: TGTGCCAGCAAGACGGACAAGAACACTGAAGCTTTCTTT.